This TCR beta chain was obtained from a study of CD8 T cells in ankylosing spondylitis. Study conclusions and caveats: As for the disease-linked clones, they showed a CD8+ phenotype and occurred at relatively low frequencies in peripheral blood. Matched ankylosing spondylitis synovial fluid reportedly contained a significantly enriched population of disease-linked clones. Some of the motif variants had earlier been found in reactive arthritis patients' fluid and blood. Ankylosing spondylitis blood seemed to carry a telltale TCR beta motif made of roughly 8 highly homologous variants.

In the case of this clonotype: What it binds is not known.

The V segment lost 0 bases and the J segment 6 bases; nucleotides outside the gene matches: 6. Germline V gene sequence: CDR1 SGHRS, CDR2 YFSETQ. This CDR3 comprises 16 residues. Libraries for TCR beta were made by quantitative 5'-RACE with molecular barcodes. In TCRdb, the 5' RACE reads were re-called with MiXCR into one record per CDR3 protein. The table lists more than 650,000 distinct CDR3 sequences, around 11% of them singletons, with about 0.5% in the top ten. The sequencing sample was made of blood, either unsorted or a sorted T cell fraction (not recorded which). The genes are TRBV5-1 and TRBJ2-2; 9 bases agree with TRBD2. This sequence originates from a male donor with ankylosing spondylitis. The CDR3, as DNA: TGCGCCAGCAGCTTGGCTGCGGGGGGGCGTGCCGGGGAGCTGTTTTTT. It yields the protein CASSLAAGGRAGELFF.